This is a list of T cell receptor beta chains from one sample in a study of T cell repertoires in cytomegalovirus infection. TCRdb used MiXCR to reprocess the reads, holding one entry per CDR3 protein. The sample lists fewer than 300,000 distinct CDR3 sequences; about 25% were seen once. The specimen was PBMCs. These receptors were taken from a human donor in good health (CMV status not recorded). Some clones in this sample may be carry-over from other donors' samples. The CDR3 runs from the conserved cysteine through the conserved F or W. Each record gives: D gene, V gene, J gene, clone size, CDR3 protein, CDR3 DNA. D genes are given only for firm matches. Size is omitted from some rows. Given values are once, few, many or a class for expanded clones.

D gene: .; V gene: TRBV28; J gene: TRBJ2-7; clone size: few; CDR3 protein: CASSRSGDRREQYF; CDR3 DNA: TGTGCCAGCAGTCGGTCCGGGGACCGTAGAGAGCAGTACTTC
D gene: TRBD1; V gene: TRBV13; J gene: TRBJ1-6; clone size: .; CDR3 protein: CASKLGQGGDPPLHF; CDR3 DNA: TGTGCCAGCAAGCTAGGACAGGGAGGAGACCCACCCCTCCACTTT
D gene: TRBD2; V gene: TRBV13; J gene: TRBJ2-7; clone size: .; CDR3 protein: CASTPSRGGSYEQYF; CDR3 DNA: TGTGCCAGCACCCCATCCCGCGGGGGATCCTACGAGCAGTACTTC
D gene: .; V gene: TRBV12-3/TRBV12-4; J gene: TRBJ2-3; clone size: .; CDR3 protein: CASNVPGATDTQYF; CDR3 DNA: TGTGCCAGCAACGTTCCGGGAGCGACAGATACGCAGTATTTT
D gene: TRBD2; V gene: TRBV7-2; J gene: TRBJ2-3; clone size: .; CDR3 protein: CASSLFASGSPDTQYF; CDR3 DNA: TGTGCCAGCAGCTTGTTTGCTAGCGGGAGTCCCGATACGCAGTATTTT
D gene: .; V gene: TRBV7-2; J gene: TRBJ2-1; clone size: many; CDR3 protein: CASSLAGDSYNEQFF; CDR3 DNA: TGTGCCAGCAGCTTAGCGGGGGACTCGTACAATGAGCAGTTCTTC
D gene: .; V gene: TRBV2; J gene: TRBJ2-7; clone size: few; CDR3 protein: CASSEIPQGRYF; CDR3 DNA: TGTGCCAGCAGTGAAATTCCACAGGGACGGTACTTC
D gene: .; V gene: TRBV12-3/TRBV12-4; J gene: TRBJ2-7; clone size: .; CDR3 protein: CASLGLPANEQYF; CDR3 DNA: TGTGCCAGCCTGGGACTCCCGGCTAACGAGCAGTACTTC
D gene: .; V gene: TRBV2; J gene: TRBJ2-4; clone size: many; CDR3 protein: CASGGNIQYF; CDR3 DNA: TGTGCCAGCGGGGGAAACATTCAGTACTTC
D gene: .; V gene: TRBV7-2; J gene: TRBJ2-5; clone size: many; CDR3 protein: CASSPSRAIQTQYF; CDR3 DNA: TGTGCCAGCAGCCCCTCAAGGGCCATACAAACCCAGTACTTC
D gene: .; V gene: TRBV5-1; J gene: TRBJ1-1; clone size: few; CDR3 protein: CASRSDGQHTEAFF; CDR3 DNA: TGCGCCAGCAGGAGTGATGGACAGCACACTGAAGCTTTCTTT
D gene: TRBD1; V gene: TRBV29-1; J gene: TRBJ2-7; clone size: .; CDR3 protein: CSVRHLGQGASEQYF; CDR3 DNA: TGCAGCGTTCGACACTTGGGACAGGGGGCGTCGGAGCAGTACTTC
D gene: TRBD2; V gene: TRBV11-2; J gene: TRBJ2-7; clone size: once; CDR3 protein: CANSLASGTMGLHRPGDEQYF; CDR3 DNA: TGTGCCAACAGCTTAGCGTCGGGGACTATGGGGCTGCACCGACCGGGCGACGAGCAGTACTTC
D gene: .; V gene: TRBV12-5; J gene: TRBJ1-2; clone size: few; CDR3 protein: CASARGNYGYTF; CDR3 DNA: TGTGCTTCGGCCCGCGGGAACTATGGCTACACCTTC
D gene: .; V gene: TRBV7-2; J gene: TRBJ1-4; clone size: many; CDR3 protein: CASSSRQNEKLFF; CDR3 DNA: TGTGCCAGCAGCTCCAGACAGAATGAAAAACTGTTTTTT
D gene: TRBD1; V gene: TRBV7-2; J gene: TRBJ2-5; clone size: many; CDR3 protein: CASSRQGGETQYF; CDR3 DNA: TGTGCCAGCAGCAGACAGGGTGGGGAGACCCAGTACTTC
D gene: TRBD1; V gene: TRBV7-2; J gene: TRBJ2-2; clone size: many; CDR3 protein: CASSPARGPTGELFF; CDR3 DNA: TGTGCCAGCAGCCCTGCCAGGGGGCCCACCGGGGAGCTGTTTTTT
D gene: .; V gene: TRBV19; J gene: TRBJ2-2; clone size: .; CDR3 protein: CASSILGYTGELFF; CDR3 DNA: TGTGCCAGTAGTATTCTGGGGTACACCGGGGAGCTGTTTTTT
D gene: .; V gene: TRBV28; J gene: TRBJ2-1; clone size: .; CDR3 protein: CASRPPGHEQFF; CDR3 DNA: TGTGCCAGCCGCCCTCCGGGACATGAGCAGTTCTTC
D gene: .; V gene: TRBV7-2; J gene: TRBJ1-6; clone size: few; CDR3 protein: CASTPRRANSPLHF; CDR3 DNA: TGTGCCAGCACCCCGCGCCGCGCCAATTCACCCCTCCACTTT
D gene: .; V gene: TRBV5-6; J gene: TRBJ2-3; clone size: few; CDR3 protein: CASSLPHTDTQYF; CDR3 DNA: TGTGCCAGCAGCCTTCCCCACACAGATACGCAGTATTTT
D gene: .; V gene: TRBV29-1; J gene: TRBJ1-2; clone size: once; CDR3 protein: CSVYGHRGRNYGYTF; CDR3 DNA: TGCAGCGTTTATGGTCATCGTGGGAGGAACTATGGCTACACCTTC
D gene: .; V gene: TRBV9; J gene: TRBJ1-2; clone size: few; CDR3 protein: CASSVPPGEDGYTF; CDR3 DNA: TGTGCCAGCAGCGTACCCCCCGGAGAGGATGGCTACACCTTC
D gene: TRBD1; V gene: TRBV7-2; J gene: TRBJ1-1; clone size: many; CDR3 protein: CASSKGQINTEAFF; CDR3 DNA: TGTGCCAGCAGCAAGGGACAGATAAACACTGAAGCTTTCTTT
D gene: TRBD2; V gene: TRBV11-3; J gene: TRBJ2-1; clone size: .; CDR3 protein: CASSPTRGRSHNEQFF; CDR3 DNA: TGTGCCAGCAGCCCTACACGCGGGAGGTCCCACAATGAGCAGTTCTTC
D gene: .; V gene: TRBV11-2; J gene: TRBJ1-5; clone size: few; CDR3 protein: CASSPLGGIHQPQHF; CDR3 DNA: TGTGCCAGCAGCCCCCTGGGAGGGATACATCAGCCCCAGCATTTT
D gene: .; V gene: TRBV7-9; J gene: TRBJ1-4; clone size: .; CDR3 protein: CASSPVGTGNEKLFF; CDR3 DNA: TGTGCCAGCAGCCCAGTTGGGACGGGGAATGAAAAACTGTTTTTT
D gene: .; V gene: TRBV14; J gene: TRBJ1-2; clone size: .; CDR3 protein: CASSRGGERANYGYTF; CDR3 DNA: TGTGCCAGCAGCCGAGGAGGAGAGAGAGCTAACTATGGCTACACCTTC